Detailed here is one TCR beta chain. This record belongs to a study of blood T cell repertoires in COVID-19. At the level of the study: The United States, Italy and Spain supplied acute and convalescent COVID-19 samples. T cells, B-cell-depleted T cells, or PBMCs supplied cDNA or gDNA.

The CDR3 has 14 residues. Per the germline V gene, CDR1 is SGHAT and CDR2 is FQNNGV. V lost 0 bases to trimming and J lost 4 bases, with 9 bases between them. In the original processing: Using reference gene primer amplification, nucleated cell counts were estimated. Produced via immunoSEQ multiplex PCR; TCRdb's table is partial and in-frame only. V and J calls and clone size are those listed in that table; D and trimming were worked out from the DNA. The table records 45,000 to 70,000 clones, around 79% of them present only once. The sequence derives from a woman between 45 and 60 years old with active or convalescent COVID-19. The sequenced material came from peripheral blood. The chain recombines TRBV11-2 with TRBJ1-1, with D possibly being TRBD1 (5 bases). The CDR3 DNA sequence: TGTGCCAGCAGCTTAGATGATGACAGCACTGAAGCTTTCTTT. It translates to CASSLDDDSTEAFF.